This entry describes one TCR beta chain. Negative isolation was applied to CD8+ and CD4+ T cells, and FACS enrichment was applied to TEMRA cells. An amount of RNA that ranged from roughly 0.45 to 1 ug was reverse transcribed with random hexamers. Each CDR3 protein is one row after TCRdb ran MiXCR on the immunoSEQ multiplex PCR reads. The sample consists of approximately 150,000 distinct CDR3 sequences, roughly 95% of them appearing once. V dropped 6 bases and J dropped 2 bases, with 17 bases sitting between them. Germline V gene sequence: CDR1 MDHEN, CDR2 SYDVKM. The CDR3 is 15 residues long. This sample is part of a study of CD8 T cells in Susac syndrome.

This sequence joins TRBV28 and TRBJ2-7, with D unclear. This clonotype was sampled from a human donor in good health. Sequenced material: CD4+ T cells from PBMCs. The CDR3 protein is CASSSTGGKAYEQYF. In DNA, the CDR3 is TGTGCCAGCAGCAGCACCGGTGGGAAAGCCTACGAGCAGTACTTC.